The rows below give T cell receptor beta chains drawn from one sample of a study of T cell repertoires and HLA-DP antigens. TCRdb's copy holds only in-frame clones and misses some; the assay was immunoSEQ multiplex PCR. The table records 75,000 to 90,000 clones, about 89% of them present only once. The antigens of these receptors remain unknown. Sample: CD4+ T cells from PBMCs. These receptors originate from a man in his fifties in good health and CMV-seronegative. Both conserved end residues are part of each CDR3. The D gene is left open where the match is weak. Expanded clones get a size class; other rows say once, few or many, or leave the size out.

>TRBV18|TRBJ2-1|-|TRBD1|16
CASSPRTGGMNNEQFF
TGTGCCAGCTCACCCCGGACAGGGGGCATGAACAATGAGCAGTTCTTC
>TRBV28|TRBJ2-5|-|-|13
CASSLGAEVTQYF
TGTGCCAGCAGTCTAGGGGCTGAGGTGACCCAGTACTTC
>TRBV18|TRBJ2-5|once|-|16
CASSRKPGPQGETQYF
TGTGCCAGCTCACGGAAACCGGGACCCCAAGGGGAGACCCAGTACTTC
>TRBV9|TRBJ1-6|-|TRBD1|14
CASSGQGNGSPLHF
TGTGCCAGCAGCGGACAGGGAAATGGATCACCCCTCCACTTT
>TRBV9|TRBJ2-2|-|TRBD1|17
CASSVVGQGAITGELFF
TGTGCCAGCAGCGTAGTAGGACAGGGGGCCATCACCGGGGAGCTGTTTTTT
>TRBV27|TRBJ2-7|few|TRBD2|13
CASCRAGGYEQYF
TGTGCCAGCTGTCGAGCGGGAGGCTACGAGCAGTACTTC
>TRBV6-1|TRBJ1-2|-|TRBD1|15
CASRPRGQGVGGYTF
TGTGCCAGCAGGCCACGAGGACAGGGCGTGGGTGGCTACACCTTC
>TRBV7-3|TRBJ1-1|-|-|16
CASSLTGRTMNTEAFF
TGTGCCAGCAGCTTAACCGGACGGACGATGAACACTGAAGCTTTCTTT
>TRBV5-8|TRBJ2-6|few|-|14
CASSKGSGANVLTF
TGTGCCAGCAGCAAGGGATCCGGGGCCAACGTCCTGACTTTC
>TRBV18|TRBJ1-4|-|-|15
CASSDRQPTNEKLFF
TGTGCCAGCTCAGATCGACAGCCAACTAATGAAAAACTGTTTTTT
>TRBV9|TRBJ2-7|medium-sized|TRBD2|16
CASSVGGTSGSGEQYF
TGTGCCAGCAGCGTAGGCGGGACTAGCGGGAGTGGAGAGCAGTACTTC
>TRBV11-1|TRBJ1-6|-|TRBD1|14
CASSKQGGNSPLHF
TGTGCCAGCAGCAAACAGGGGGGTAATTCACCCCTCCACTTT
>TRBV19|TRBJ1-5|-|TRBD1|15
CASSVDRASNQPQHF
TGTGCCAGTAGTGTGGACAGGGCTAGCAATCAGCCCCAGCATTTT
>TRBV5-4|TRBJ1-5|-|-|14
CASSRGGGNQPQHF
TGTGCCAGCAGCCGGGGAGGGGGCAATCAGCCCCAGCATTTT
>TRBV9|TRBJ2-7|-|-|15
CASSVGDIRGYEQYF
TGTGCCAGCAGCGTCGGGGACATTCGAGGCTACGAGCAGTACTTC
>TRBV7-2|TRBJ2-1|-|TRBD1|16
CASSSRKGALYNEQFF
TGTGCCAGCAGCTCCCGTAAGGGGGCCCTATACAATGAGCAGTTCTTC
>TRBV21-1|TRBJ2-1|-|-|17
CASSKEKEGPPYNEQFF
TGTGCCAGCAGCAAGGAAAAGGAGGGGCCCCCGTACAATGAGCAGTTCTTC
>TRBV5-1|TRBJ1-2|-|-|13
CASSGTAGHGYTF
TGCGCCAGCAGCGGGACCGCAGGGCATGGCTACACCTTC
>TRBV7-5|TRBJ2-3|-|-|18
CARSLVTLAGGRTDTQYF
TGTGCCAGAAGCTTAGTTACCCTAGCGGGAGGGCGCACAGATACGCAGTATTTT
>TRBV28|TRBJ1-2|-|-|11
CASSLQNGYTF
TGTGCCAGCAGTTTACAGAACGGCTACACCTTC
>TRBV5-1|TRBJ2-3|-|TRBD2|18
CASSLTGTTLKQTDTQYF
TGCGCCAGCAGCTTGACCGGGACTACACTTAAACAGACAGATACGCAGTATTTT
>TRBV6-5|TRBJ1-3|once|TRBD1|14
CASSRQGTGNTIYF
TGTGCCAGCAGTAGACAGGGAACGGGAAACACCATATATTTT
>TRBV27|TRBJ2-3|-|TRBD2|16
CASSFLLAGASDTQYF
TGTGCCAGCAGTTTTCTACTCGCGGGAGCTTCGGATACGCAGTATTTT
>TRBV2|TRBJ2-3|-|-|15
CASSDDRTRTDTQYF
TGTGCCAGCAGCGACGACAGGACGAGGACAGATACGCAGTATTTT
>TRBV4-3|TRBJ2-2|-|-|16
CASSQVPPGSTGELFF
TGCGCCAGCAGCCAAGTACCCCCAGGAAGCACCGGGGAGCTGTTTTTT
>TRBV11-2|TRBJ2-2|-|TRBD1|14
CASSSQGDTGELFF
TGTGCCAGCAGCTCCCAGGGGGACACCGGGGAGCTGTTTTTT
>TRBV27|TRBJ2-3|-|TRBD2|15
CASSTPSGFTDTQYF
TGTGCCAGCAGTACCCCTAGCGGTTTCACAGATACGCAGTATTTT
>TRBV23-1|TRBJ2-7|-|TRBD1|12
CASSQGQGKQYF
TGCGCCAGCAGTCAGGGACAGGGCAAGCAGTACTTC
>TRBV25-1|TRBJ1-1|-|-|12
CASSGSGTSLVF
TGTGCCAGCAGTGGATCCGGGACTTCACTGGTTTTT
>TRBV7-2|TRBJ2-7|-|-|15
CASSLGPGAPIPGDF
TGTGCCAGCAGCTTAGGTCCGGGGGCACCAATTCCCGGTGACTTC
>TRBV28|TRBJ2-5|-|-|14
CASRAANMGETQYF
TGTGCCAGCAGGGCGGCCAACATGGGAGAGACCCAGTACTTC
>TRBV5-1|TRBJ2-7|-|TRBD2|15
CASSLGTGTTYEQYF
TGCGCCAGCAGCTTGGGTACCGGGACTACCTACGAGCAGTACTTC
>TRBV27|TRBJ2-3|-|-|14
CASSLHRLTDTQYF
TGTGCCAGCAGTTTACACCGTTTAACAGATACGCAGTATTTT
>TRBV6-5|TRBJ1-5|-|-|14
CASSYSQGDQPQHF
TGTGCCAGCAGTTACAGTCAGGGCGATCAGCCCCAGCATTTT
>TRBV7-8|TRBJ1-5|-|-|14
CASSSQGPNQPQHF
TGTGCCAGCAGCTCTCAGGGGCCCAATCAGCCCCAGCATTTT